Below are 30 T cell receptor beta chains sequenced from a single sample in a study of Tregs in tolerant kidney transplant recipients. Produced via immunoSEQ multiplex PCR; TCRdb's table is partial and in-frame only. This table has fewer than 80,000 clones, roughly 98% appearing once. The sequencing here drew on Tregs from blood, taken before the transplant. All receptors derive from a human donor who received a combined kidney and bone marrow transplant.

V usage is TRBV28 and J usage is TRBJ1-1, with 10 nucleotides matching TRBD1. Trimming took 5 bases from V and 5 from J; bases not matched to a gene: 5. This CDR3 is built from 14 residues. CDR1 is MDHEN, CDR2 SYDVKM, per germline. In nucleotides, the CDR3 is TGTGCCAGCAGTCCCCGGACAGGGGGGACTGAAGCTTTCTTT. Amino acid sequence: CASSPRTGGTEAFF.

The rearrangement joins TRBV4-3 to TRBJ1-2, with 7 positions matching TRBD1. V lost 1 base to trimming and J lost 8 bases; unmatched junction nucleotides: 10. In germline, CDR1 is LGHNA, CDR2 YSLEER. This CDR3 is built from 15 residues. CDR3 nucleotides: TGCGCCAGCAGCCAAGTCGGCCAGGGGGTGAGGGGCTACACCTTC. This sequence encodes CASSQVGQGVRGYTF.

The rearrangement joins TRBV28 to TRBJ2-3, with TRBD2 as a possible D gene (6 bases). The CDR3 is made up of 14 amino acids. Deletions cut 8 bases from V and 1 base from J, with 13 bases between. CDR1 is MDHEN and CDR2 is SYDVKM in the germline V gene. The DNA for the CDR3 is TGTGCCAGCGCGGCGGGGCTCCGCACAGATACGCAGTATTTT. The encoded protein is CASAAGLRTDTQYF.

The CDR3 region has the DNA TGTGCCAGCAGCCAGTTACTAGCGGGAGGGTCGGATACGCAGTATTTT. Protein product: CASSQLLAGGSDTQYF. The genes are TRBV4-2 and TRBJ2-3, with 13 nucleotides matching TRBD2. V shed 3 bases, J shed 6 bases, and the junction held 6 bases outside the gene matches. This CDR3 spans 16 amino acids. CDR1 and CDR2 from the germline V gene are LGHNA and YNFKEQ.

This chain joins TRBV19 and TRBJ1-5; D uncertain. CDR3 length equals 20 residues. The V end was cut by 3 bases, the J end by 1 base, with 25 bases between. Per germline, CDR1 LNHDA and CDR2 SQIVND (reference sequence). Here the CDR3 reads CASSIPSADLGRESNQPQHF. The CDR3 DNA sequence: TGTGCCAGTAGTATCCCGTCCGCAGATCTAGGGAGAGAGAGCAATCAGCCCCAGCATTTT.

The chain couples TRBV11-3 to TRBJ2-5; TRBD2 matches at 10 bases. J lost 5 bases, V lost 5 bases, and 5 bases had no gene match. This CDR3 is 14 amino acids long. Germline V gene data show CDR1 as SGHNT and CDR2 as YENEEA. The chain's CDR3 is CASSRTSGRETQYF. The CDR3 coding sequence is TGTGCCAGCAGCAGGACTAGCGGCAGGGAGACCCAGTACTTC.

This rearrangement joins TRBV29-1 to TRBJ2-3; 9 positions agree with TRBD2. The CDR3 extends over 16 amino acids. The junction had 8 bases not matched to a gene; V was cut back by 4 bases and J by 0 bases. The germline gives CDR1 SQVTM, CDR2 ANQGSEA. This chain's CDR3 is CSVGRASGVSTDTQYF. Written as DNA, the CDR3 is TGCAGCGTTGGCAGGGCTAGCGGGGTTAGCACAGATACGCAGTATTTT.

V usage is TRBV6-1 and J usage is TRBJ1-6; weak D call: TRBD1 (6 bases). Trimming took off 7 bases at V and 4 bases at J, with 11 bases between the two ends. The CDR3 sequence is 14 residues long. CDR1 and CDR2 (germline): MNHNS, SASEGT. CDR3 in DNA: TGTGCCAGCATGAGGGACAATTATAATTCACCCCTCCACTTT. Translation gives CASMRDNYNSPLHF.

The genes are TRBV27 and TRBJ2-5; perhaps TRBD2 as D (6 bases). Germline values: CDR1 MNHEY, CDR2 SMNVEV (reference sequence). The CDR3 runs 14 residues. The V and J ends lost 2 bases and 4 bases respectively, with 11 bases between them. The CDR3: CASSLTGVLETQYF. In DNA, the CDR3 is TGTGCCAGCAGTTTAACGGGAGTGTTAGAGACCCAGTACTTC.

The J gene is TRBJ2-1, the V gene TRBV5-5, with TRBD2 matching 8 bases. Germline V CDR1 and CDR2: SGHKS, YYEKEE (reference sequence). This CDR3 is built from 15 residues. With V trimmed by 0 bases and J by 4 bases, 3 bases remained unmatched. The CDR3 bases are TGTGCCAGCAGCTTGGTGGCGGGGGGATACAATGAGCAGTTCTTC. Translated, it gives CASSLVAGGYNEQFF. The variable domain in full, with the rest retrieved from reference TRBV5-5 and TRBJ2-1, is DAGVTQSPTHLIKTRGQQVTLRCSPISGHKSVSWYQQVLGQGPQFIFQYYEKEERGRGNFPDRFSARQFPNYSSELNVNALLLGDSALYLCASSLVAGGYNEQFFGPGTRLTVL.

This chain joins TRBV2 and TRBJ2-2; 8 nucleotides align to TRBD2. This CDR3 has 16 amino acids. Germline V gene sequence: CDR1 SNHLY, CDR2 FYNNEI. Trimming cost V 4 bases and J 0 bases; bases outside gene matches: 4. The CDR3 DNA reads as TGTGCCAGCAGTGTTCTAGCGGGTGCGAACACCGGGGAGCTGTTTTTT. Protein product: CASSVLAGANTGELFF.

The CDR3 sequence is CASSRLRGATDTQYF. In DNA, the CDR3 is TGCGCCAGCAGCCGCCTCAGGGGAGCCACAGATACGCAGTATTTT. This sequence joins TRBV4-3 and TRBJ2-3, with TRBD1 as a possible D gene (6 bases). The germline CDR1 and CDR2 sequences are LGHNA and YSLEER. The CDR3 runs to 15 residues. Trimming stripped 4 bases from V and 2 bases from J, with 13 bases between.

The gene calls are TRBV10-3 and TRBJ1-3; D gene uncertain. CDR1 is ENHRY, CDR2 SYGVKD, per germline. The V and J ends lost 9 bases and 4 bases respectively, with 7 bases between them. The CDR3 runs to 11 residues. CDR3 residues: CAIGRGNTIYF. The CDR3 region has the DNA TGTGCCATTGGGAGGGGAAACACCATATATTTT.

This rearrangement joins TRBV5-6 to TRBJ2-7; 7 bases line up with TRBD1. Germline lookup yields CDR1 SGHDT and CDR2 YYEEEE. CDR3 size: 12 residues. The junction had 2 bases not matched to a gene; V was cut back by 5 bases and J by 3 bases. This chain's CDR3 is CASRGQNYEQYF. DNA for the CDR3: TGTGCCAGCAGGGGACAGAACTACGAGCAGTACTTC.

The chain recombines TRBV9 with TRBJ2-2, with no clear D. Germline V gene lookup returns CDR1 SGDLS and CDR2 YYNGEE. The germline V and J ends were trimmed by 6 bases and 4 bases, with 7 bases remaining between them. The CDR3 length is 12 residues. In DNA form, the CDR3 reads TGTGCCAGCAAACCGGGCACCGGGGAGCTGTTTTTT. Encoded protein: CASKPGTGELFF.

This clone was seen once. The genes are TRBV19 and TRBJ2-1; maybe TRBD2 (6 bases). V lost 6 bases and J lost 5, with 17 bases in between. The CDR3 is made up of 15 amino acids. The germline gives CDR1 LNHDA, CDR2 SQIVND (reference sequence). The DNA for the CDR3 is TGTGCCAGTAGAACCCCAGGGACTGGCGACAATGAGCAGTTCTTC. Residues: CASRTPGTGDNEQFF.

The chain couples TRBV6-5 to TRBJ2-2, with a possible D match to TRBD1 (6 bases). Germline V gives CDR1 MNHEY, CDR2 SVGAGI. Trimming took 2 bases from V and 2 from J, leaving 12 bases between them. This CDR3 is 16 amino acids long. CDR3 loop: CASSYRGRGNTGELFF. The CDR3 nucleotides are TGTGCCAGCAGTTACAGGGGCAGGGGAAACACCGGGGAGCTGTTTTTT.

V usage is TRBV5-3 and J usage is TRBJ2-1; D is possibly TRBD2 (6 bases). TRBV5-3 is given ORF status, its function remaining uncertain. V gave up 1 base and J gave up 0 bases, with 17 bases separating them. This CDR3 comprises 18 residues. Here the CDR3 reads CARSLWPGDKSSYNEQFF. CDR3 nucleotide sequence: TGTGCCAGAAGCTTGTGGCCGGGGGATAAGAGCTCCTACAATGAGCAGTTCTTC.

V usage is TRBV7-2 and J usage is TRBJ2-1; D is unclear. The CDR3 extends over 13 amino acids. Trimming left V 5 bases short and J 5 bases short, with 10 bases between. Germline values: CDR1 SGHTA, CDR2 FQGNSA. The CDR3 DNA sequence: TGTGCCAGCAGCCCTCGGGTTGACAATGAGCAGTTCTTC. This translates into CASSPRVDNEQFF.

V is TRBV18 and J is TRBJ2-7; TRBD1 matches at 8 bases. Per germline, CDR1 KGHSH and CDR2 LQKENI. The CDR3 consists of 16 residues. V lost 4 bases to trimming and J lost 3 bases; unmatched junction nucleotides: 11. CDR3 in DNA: TGTGCCAGCTCACTCCAACAGGGGGTGCCCGACTACGAGCAGTACTTC. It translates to CASSLQQGVPDYEQYF.

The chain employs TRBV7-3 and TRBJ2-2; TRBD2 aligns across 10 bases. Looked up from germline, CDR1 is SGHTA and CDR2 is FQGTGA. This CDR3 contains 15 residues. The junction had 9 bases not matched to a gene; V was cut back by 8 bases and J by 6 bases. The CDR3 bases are TGTGCCAGCCGGGGGGCTAGCGGGAGTGCCGGGGAGCTGTTTTTT. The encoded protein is CASRGASGSAGELFF.

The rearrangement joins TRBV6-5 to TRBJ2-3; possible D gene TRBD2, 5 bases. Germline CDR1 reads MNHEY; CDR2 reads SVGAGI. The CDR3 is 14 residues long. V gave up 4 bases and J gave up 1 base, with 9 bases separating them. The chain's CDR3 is CASSFGVGTDTQYF. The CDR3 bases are TGTGCCAGCAGTTTCGGGGTAGGCACAGATACGCAGTATTTT.

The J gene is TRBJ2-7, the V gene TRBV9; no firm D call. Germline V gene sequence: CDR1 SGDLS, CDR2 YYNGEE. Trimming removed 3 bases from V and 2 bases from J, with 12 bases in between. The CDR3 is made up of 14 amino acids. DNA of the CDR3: TGTGCCAGCAGCGGTCCAGTATGGCCCTACGAGCAGTACTTC. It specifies CASSGPVWPYEQYF.

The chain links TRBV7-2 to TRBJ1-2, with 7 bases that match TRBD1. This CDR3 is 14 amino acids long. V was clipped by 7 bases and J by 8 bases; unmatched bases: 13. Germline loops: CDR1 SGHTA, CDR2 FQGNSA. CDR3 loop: CASKRQTGLEGYTF. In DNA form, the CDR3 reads TGTGCCAGCAAACGTCAGACAGGGCTTGAAGGCTACACCTTC.

CDR3 region: CSVAPGEEQYF. CDR3 nucleotide sequence: TGCAGCGTTGCCCCAGGGGAAGAGCAGTACTTC. The gene calls are TRBV29-1 and TRBJ2-5, with a possible D match to TRBD1 (6 bases). CDR1 and CDR2 from the germline V gene are SQVTM and ANQGSEA. V shed 4 bases and J shed 11 bases, with 14 bases lying between them. The CDR3 contains 11 residues.

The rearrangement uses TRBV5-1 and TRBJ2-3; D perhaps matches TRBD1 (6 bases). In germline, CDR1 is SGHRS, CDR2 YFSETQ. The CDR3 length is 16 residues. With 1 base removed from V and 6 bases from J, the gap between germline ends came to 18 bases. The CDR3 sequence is CASSLWSGAGGDTQYF. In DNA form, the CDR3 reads TGCGCCAGCAGCTTGTGGTCAGGGGCCGGTGGTGATACGCAGTATTTT.

For the CDR3, the DNA is TGTGCCAGTAGCTTAACTTCTAACTATGGCTACACCTTC. This codes for CASSLTSNYGYTF. The chain has TRBV19 and TRBJ1-2; D gene uncertain. Trimming left V 6 bases short and J 0 bases short, with 8 bases between. The CDR3 extends over 13 amino acids. In germline, CDR1 is LNHDA, CDR2 SQIVND (reference sequence).

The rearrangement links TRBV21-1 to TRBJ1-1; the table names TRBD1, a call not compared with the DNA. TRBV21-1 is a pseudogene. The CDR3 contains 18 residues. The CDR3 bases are TGTGCCAGCAATCGAAAAAAGTTTCCGACAGGTTGTTTCTCTGAAGCTTTCTTT. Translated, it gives CASNRKKFPTGCFSEAFF.

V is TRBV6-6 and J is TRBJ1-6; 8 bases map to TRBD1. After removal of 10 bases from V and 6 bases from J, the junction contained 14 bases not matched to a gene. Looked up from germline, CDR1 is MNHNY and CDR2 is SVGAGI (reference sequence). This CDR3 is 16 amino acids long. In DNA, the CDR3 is TGTGCCACCTCCCGGGACAGGTTGTTTCTTAATTCACCCCTCCACTTT. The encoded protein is CATSRDRLFLNSPLHF.

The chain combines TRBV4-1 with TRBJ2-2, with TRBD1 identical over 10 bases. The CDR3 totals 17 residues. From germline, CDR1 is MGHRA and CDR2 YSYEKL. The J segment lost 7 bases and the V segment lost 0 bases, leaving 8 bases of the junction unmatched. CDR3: CASSQDKGQGLYGELFF. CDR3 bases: TGCGCCAGCAGCCAAGATAAGGGACAGGGGCTTTACGGGGAGCTGTTTTTT.